Shown below are 2 T cell receptor beta chains from a single sample sequenced in a study of CD8 T cells in ankylosing spondylitis. TCRdb recomputed calls from the 5' RACE reads with MiXCR, one row per CDR3 protein. This sample has 35,000 to 45,000 distinct CDR3 sequences, with about 10% found just once. Source material: blood, either unsorted or a sorted T cell fraction (not recorded which). The origin of the receptors is a male donor with ankylosing spondylitis or in good health (not recorded which).

This clonotype was seen once. The chain recombines TRBV12-3 or TRBV12-4 with TRBJ2-3; no definite D call. This CDR3 contains 13 residues. V lost 1 base and J lost 2, with 4 bases in between. CDR3 amino acids: CASSLGDTDTQYF. The CDR3 DNA reads as TGTGCCAGCAGTTTAGGGGACACAGATACGCAGTATTTT.

This clonotype has a count of ten or more. The CDR3 nucleotides are TGTGCCAGCAGCTCCGGGACAGGGGGTTTCGAGCAGTACTTC. This sequence encodes CASSSGTGGFEQYF. The chain has TRBV12-3 or TRBV12-4 and TRBJ2-7, with 11 bases that match TRBD1. The CDR3 is made up of 14 amino acids. J was trimmed by 6 bases and V by 6 bases; bases with no gene match: 7.